This entry lists 20 T cell receptor beta chains sequenced from one sample in a study of early T cells in non-severe SARS-CoV-2 infection. MiXCR was run by TCRdb on the 5' RACE reads, yielding one entry per CDR3 protein. The sample holds around 70,000 distinct CDR3 sequences, 12% seen once. The sequenced material came from whole blood. The receptors stem from an adult who was a healthcare worker with PCR-confirmed SARS-CoV-2 infection or an uninfected control (not recorded which).

This chain joins TRBV13 and TRBJ2-7, with D possibly matching TRBD2 (6 bases). This CDR3 is 14 amino acids long. With 5 bases removed from V and 2 bases from J, the gap between germline ends came to 13 bases. CDR1 PRHDT and CDR2 FYEKMQ come from the germline V gene (reference sequence). CDR3: CASSPGGAPYEQYF. For the CDR3, the DNA is TGTGCCAGCAGCCCAGGCGGGGCCCCCTACGAGCAGTACTTC.

The gene calls are TRBV11-2 and TRBJ2-2; D might be TRBD1 (5 bases). The CDR3 runs to 13 residues. Germline V gene lookup returns CDR1 SGHAT and CDR2 FQNNGV. V lost 3 bases and J lost 5, with 7 bases in between. CDR3 sequence: CASSFKGTGELFF. The CDR3 region has the DNA TGTGCCAGCAGCTTTAAGGGGACCGGGGAGCTGTTTTTT.

This clonotype was counted a few times. This sequence joins TRBV5-4 and TRBJ2-7, with TRBD2 identical over 8 bases. Trimming took 0 bases from V and 4 from J; bases not matched to a gene: 9. This CDR3 has 16 residues. Germline CDR1 reads SGHNT; CDR2 reads YYREEE (reference sequence). This CDR3 is CASSLGAGRANYEQYF. In DNA form, the CDR3 reads TGTGCCAGCAGCTTGGGGGCCGGGAGGGCCAATTACGAGCAGTACTTC.

V and J are TRBV20-1 and TRBJ2-7; 11 nucleotides match TRBD2. The germline V gene encodes CDR1 DFQATT and CDR2 SNEGSKA (reference sequence). The length of the CDR3 is 15 residues. V was pared by 5 bases and J by 0 bases, with 6 bases of the junction left unmatched. CDR3 nucleotide sequence: TGCAGTGCTTCTAGCGGGAGGCCTTCCTCCTACGAGCAGTACTTC. This codes for CSASSGRPSSYEQYF.

This chain connects TRBV20-1 to TRBJ1-5; D is unresolved. V was shortened by 0 bases and J by 3 bases, with 18 bases between the two germline ends. CDR1 and CDR2 from the germline V gene are DFQATT and SNEGSKA (reference sequence). The CDR3 sequence is 17 residues long. CDR3 coding DNA: TGCAGTGCTAGAGATTCTGGCGGGGTTTGGGACAATCAGCCCCAGCATTTT. It codes for CSARDSGGVWDNQPQHF.

The chain is built from TRBV20-1 and TRBJ2-1; 11 bases are shared with TRBD2. The CDR3 has 13 residues. Germline V CDR1 and CDR2: DFQATT, SNEGSKA (reference sequence). J lost 9 bases, V lost 5 bases, and 6 bases had no gene match. The CDR3 region is CSALAGGFFEQFF. CDR3 DNA sequence: TGCAGTGCTTTAGCGGGAGGGTTCTTTGAGCAGTTCTTC.

This clonotype was counted at least ten times. The CDR3 sequence is CASSRTGTAEETQYF. The CDR3 DNA reads as TGTGCCAGCAGCCGGACAGGGACGGCAGAAGAGACCCAGTACTTC. V and J are TRBV7-9 and TRBJ2-5; 8 bases align to TRBD1. This CDR3 is 15 amino acids long. Germline values: CDR1 SEHNR, CDR2 FQNEAQ (reference sequence). The junction had 8 bases not matched to a gene; V was cut back by 5 bases and J by 3 bases.

There are a few counts of this clonotype. The chain links TRBV20-1 to TRBJ2-7; 11 bases map to TRBD2. The CDR3 totals 15 residues. V was pared by 1 base and J by 1 base, with 3 bases of the junction left unmatched. CDR1 is DFQATT, CDR2 SNEGSKA, per germline (reference sequence). In nucleotides, the CDR3 is TGCAGTGCTAGAGCCCGACTAGCGGGATCCTACGAGCAGTACTTC. Translating gives CSARARLAGSYEQYF.

The rearrangement uses TRBV6-2 or TRBV6-3 and TRBJ2-3; D is uncertain. Trimming stripped 0 bases from V and 5 bases from J, with 6 bases between. Looked up from germline, CDR1 is MNHEY and CDR2 is SVGEGT. The CDR3 covers 13 residues. CDR3 sequence reads: CASSYSTGDTQYF. The CDR3 bases are TGTGCCAGCAGTTACTCAACGGGAGATACGCAGTATTTT.

This clonotype has a count of ten or more. The chain links TRBV30 to TRBJ1-6, with D maybe TRBD1 (6 bases). Trimming shortened V by 0 bases and J by 10 bases, and 31 bases separated the two germline ends. Germline V lookup: CDR1 GTSNPN, CDR2 SVGIG (reference sequence). The CDR3 length is 20 residues. In DNA form, the CDR3 reads TGTGCCTGGAGTGTCCGGGACATTCTCCGAAGGGGTAGGGTCGTCTCACCCCTCCACTTT. Its protein product is CAWSVRDILRRGRVVSPLHF.

This clonotype was found many times. The chain has TRBV4-1 and TRBJ1-5, with a possible D match to TRBD1 (5 bases). Trimming stripped 4 bases from V and 5 bases from J, with 12 bases between. CDR3 length: 14 amino acids. Germline V CDR1 and CDR2: MGHRA, YSYEKL. CDR3 sequence: CASSLGLGHQPQHF. CDR3 sequence (DNA): TGCGCCAGCAGCCTTGGACTGGGGCATCAGCCCCAGCATTTT.

This clonotype was counted at least ten times. This sequence joins TRBV16 and TRBJ1-5; 8 nucleotides align to TRBD1. Losses at the gene ends were 7 bases for V and 4 bases for J; bases not matched to a gene: 15. Germline-derived CDR1 and CDR2 are KGHSY and FQNENV. This CDR3 has 17 residues. The CDR3 reads CASTTQAPGGVNQPQHF. The CDR3 DNA follows: TGTGCCAGCACCACTCAGGCCCCAGGGGGCGTTAATCAGCCCCAGCATTTT.

Many counts were recorded for this clonotype. This chain joins TRBV20-1 and TRBJ2-3; 13 bases map to TRBD2. The J segment lost 1 base and the V segment lost 6 bases, leaving 4 bases of the junction unmatched. The V gene's germline CDR1 is DFQATT and CDR2 SNEGSKA (reference sequence). The CDR3 runs 15 residues. CDR3 protein: CSAPGLAGGTDTQYF. CDR3 DNA: TGCAGTGCGCCCGGACTAGCGGGAGGCACAGATACGCAGTATTTT.

J is TRBJ1-4 and V is TRBV19; D is ambiguous. The ends were cut back, 7 bases at V and 2 bases at J, with 14 bases in the middle. The CDR3 is 15 residues long. Germline V lookup: CDR1 LNHDA, CDR2 SQIVND (reference sequence). CDR3 residues: CASTASPSTNEKLFF. In nucleotides, the CDR3 is TGTGCCAGTACCGCCAGCCCCTCGACTAATGAAAAACTGTTTTTT. The full variable domain, with the rest looked up from reference TRBV19 and TRBJ1-4, is DGGITQSPKYLFRKEGQNVTLSCEQNLNHDAMYWYRQDPGQGLRLIYYSQIVNDFQKGDIAEGYSVSREKKESFPLTVTSAQKNPTAFYLCASTASPSTNEKLFFGSGTQLSVL.

Many counts were recorded for this clonotype. The genes are TRBV27 and TRBJ2-2; D is ambiguous. V was cut by 3 bases and J by 2 bases, with 1 base left in between. The CDR3 totals 12 residues. Germline V gene data show CDR1 as MNHEY and CDR2 as SMNVEV (reference sequence). The CDR3 DNA reads TGTGCCAGCAGTTTTAACACCGGGGAGCTGTTTTTT. This gives the protein CASSFNTGELFF.

This clonotype was seen many times. The rearrangement links TRBV5-1 to TRBJ2-7; D perhaps matches TRBD1 (5 bases). V was pared by 2 bases and J by 2 bases, with 14 bases between. CDR1 is SGHRS and CDR2 is YFSETQ in the germline V gene. This CDR3 spans 15 amino acids. Here the CDR3 reads CASSLGAGDPYEQYF. CDR3 DNA: TGCGCCAGCAGCTTAGGGGCAGGAGACCCCTACGAGCAGTACTTC.

The sample holds many counts of this clonotype. The chain has TRBV12-3 or TRBV12-4 and TRBJ2-3; TRBD2 agrees at 8 bases. There are 17 residues in the CDR3. V shed 2 bases, J shed 4 bases, and the junction held 11 bases outside the gene matches. Here the CDR3 DNA reads TGTGCCAGCAGTTTACCAACGCTAGCGGGTCCGGCAGATACGCAGTATTTT. It specifies CASSLPTLAGPADTQYF.

This clonotype was detected ten times or more. The chain couples TRBV18 to TRBJ2-5; a possible D gene is TRBD2 (6 bases). Germline V gene data show CDR1 as KGHSH and CDR2 as LQKENI. The CDR3 loop spans 14 amino acids. V lost 4 bases and J lost 1, with 10 bases in between. CDR3 nucleotide sequence: TGTGCCAGCTCACGGAGGGGCGGCCAAGAGACCCAGTACTTC. This gives the protein CASSRRGGQETQYF.

This clonotype was picked up a small number of times. For the CDR3, the DNA is TGTGCCAGTAGTTTCGGACGTGAGCAAGAGACCCAGTACTTC. Amino acid sequence: CASSFGREQETQYF. The chain has TRBV19 and TRBJ2-5; unclear D gene. CDR1 and CDR2 from the germline V gene are LNHDA and SQIVND (reference sequence). Trimming took 5 bases from V and 2 from J, leaving 12 bases between them. This CDR3 is built from 14 residues.

In this sample, this clonotype turned up many times. The rearrangement uses TRBV6-2 or TRBV6-3 and TRBJ2-3; TRBD2 matches at 9 bases. The J segment lost 3 bases and the V segment lost 0 bases, leaving 1 base of the junction unmatched. Germline CDR1 MNHEY, CDR2 SVGEGT. The CDR3 length is 15 residues. The CDR3 sequence is CASSYSTSGTDTQYF. Written as DNA, the CDR3 is TGTGCCAGCAGTTACTCGACTAGCGGTACAGATACGCAGTATTTT.